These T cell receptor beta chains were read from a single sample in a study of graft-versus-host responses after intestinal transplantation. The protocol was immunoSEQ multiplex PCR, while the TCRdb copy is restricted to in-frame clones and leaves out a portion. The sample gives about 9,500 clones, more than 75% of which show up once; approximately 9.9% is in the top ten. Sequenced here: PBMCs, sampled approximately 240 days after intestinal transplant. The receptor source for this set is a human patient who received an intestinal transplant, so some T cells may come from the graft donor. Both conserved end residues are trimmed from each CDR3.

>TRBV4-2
ASSQEKSSGANVLT
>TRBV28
ASSPAYEQY
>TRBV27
ASSHDRGPNEQY
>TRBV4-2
ASSLTSGPYEQY
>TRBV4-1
ASSQKGETQY
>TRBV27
ASRPSGVGDGYT
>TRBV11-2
ASSLADTGEQF
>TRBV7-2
ASILYRDPLRAAF
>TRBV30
AWNTPGLKNIQY
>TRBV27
ASSPYYSNQPQH
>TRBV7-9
ASSSTGELYNSPLH
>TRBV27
ASGTSGRSDTQY
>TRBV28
ATRVTYEQY
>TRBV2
ASSGLQETQY
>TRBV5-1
ASSFRRVQSYNEQF
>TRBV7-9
ASSLAGLAVLLYNEQF
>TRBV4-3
ASSQDSGWADTQY
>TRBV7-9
ASSFKVGEAF
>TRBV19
ATSGVQETQY
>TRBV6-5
ASRRDVANYGYT
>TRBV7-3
ASSLRAGGKWGTDTQY
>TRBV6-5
ASSYGRGGEAF
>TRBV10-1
ASRTGLNTEAF
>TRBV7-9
ASSLDGDYGYT
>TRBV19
ASSIVGGNTGELF
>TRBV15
ATSTYPGLATDTQY
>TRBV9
ASSSGSGSGEQY
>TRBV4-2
ASSQESTGGGHTEAF
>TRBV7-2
ASSSPAGADYNEQF
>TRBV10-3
AISGSEQGHEQY
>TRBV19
ASSPGTWYEQY
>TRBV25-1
ASSEQGTWGYT
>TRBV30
AWSKGQSTEAF
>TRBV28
ASSFEKGLRAF
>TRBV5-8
ASSLVLDTEQF
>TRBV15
ATSRVGDFTNTGELF
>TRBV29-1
SDHFYEQY
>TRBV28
ASIPPRDNVLSSYNSPLH
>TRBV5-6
ASSLDPTHETQY
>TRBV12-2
ASRTLPGQGNFCNQPQH
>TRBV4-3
ASSPTSGATYEQY
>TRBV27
ASSVWEGNTEAF
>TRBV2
ASSEGQTYEQY
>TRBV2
ASTGQGTGELF
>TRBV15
ATSPALQGWGPEQY
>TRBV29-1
SVGLQGNQPQH
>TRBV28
ATKNSMNTEAF
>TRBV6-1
ASSPDTNQPQH
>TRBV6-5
ASSYSPGYTGELF
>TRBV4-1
ASSQDQLTWEGNTIY
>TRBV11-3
ASSYDSLNEQF
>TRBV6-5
ASSAGQVDYGYT
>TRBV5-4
ASSRESYEQY
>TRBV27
ASRQGPLAQETQY
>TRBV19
ASSIIQGAGGNQPQH